The 9 T cell receptor beta chains below all came from one sample that was sequenced in a study of Graves' ophthalmopathy and Graves' hyperthyroidism (dated by TCRdb to the late 2010s). The sequencer was an Illumina HiSeq 2000. For repertoire sequencing, the TCR beta CDR3 regions were amplified from RNA transcripts. HTBI primers and the Qiagen OneStep RT-PCR kit were used in a first-round RT-PCR, which was followed by a second-round multiplex PCR, size selection and purification. TCRdb reprocessed the public reads (quality trimming at Q25 with fastp, clone calling with MiXCR) and kept in-frame beta chains. Rows with one shared CDR3 protein collapse into an entry with the most common genes and DNA. The sample yields about 480,000 distinct CDR3 sequences; approximately 15% were counted once. The top ten hold about a tenth of the sample. Material for sequencing was blood. These receptors were collected from a woman aged 25-40 years with Graves' ophthalmopathy. Donor details come from another sample of the same person, matched by shared clones.

This clonotype was seen many times. V is TRBV30 and J is TRBJ1-1; D is perhaps TRBD1 (5 bases). CDR1 and CDR2 from the germline V gene are GTSNPN and SVGIG (reference sequence). The CDR3 has 12 residues. V lost 3 bases and J lost 8, with 13 bases in between. The CDR3 DNA reads TGTGCCTGGAGCCGGGACCCCCACGAAGCTTTCTTT. This sequence encodes CAWSRDPHEAFF.

This clonotype has ten or more counts. The chain links TRBV12-3 or TRBV12-4 to TRBJ1-1, with a tentative D call TRBD1 (6 bases). V lost 5 bases, J lost 0 bases, and 13 bases lay in between. The CDR3 runs 15 residues. This chain's CDR3 is CASSTLYRVNTEAFF. CDR3 DNA: TGTGCCAGCAGTACACTGTACAGGGTGAACACTGAAGCTTTCTTT.

CDR3 coding DNA: TGTGCCATCAGAAGCGGCAGGGACTCCTACGAGCAGTACTTC. This translates into CAIRSGRDSYEQYF. The gene calls are TRBV10-3 and TRBJ2-7; D is tentatively TRBD1 or TRBD2 (5 bases each). The CDR3 covers 14 residues. The V gene's germline CDR1 is ENHRY and CDR2 SYGVKD. The V end lost 6 bases, the J end lost 0 bases, and 12 bases lay between the germline ends.

In DNA, the CDR3 is TGTGCCAGCAGTTACCCTCCCGAAGCTTTCTTT. This translates into CASSYPPEAFF. The chain links TRBV6-5 to TRBJ1-1, with D unresolved. Germline CDR1 reads MNHEY; CDR2 reads SVGAGI. V was pared by 2 bases and J by 8 bases, with 6 bases between. The CDR3 runs to 11 residues.

This clonotype was detected only a few times. A much more abundant neighbour one base away suggests this may be a read error. The genes are TRBV27 and TRBJ1-2, with no clear D. Trimming cost V 6 bases and J 4 bases, with 6 bases left between them. CDR1 and CDR2 (germline): MNHEY, SMNVEV (reference sequence). The CDR3 has 11 amino acids. The CDR3 DNA sequence: TGTGCCAGCAGAAGTTCCTATGGCTACACCTTC. Translating gives CASRSSYGYTF.

This clonotype was counted many times. J is TRBJ1-2 and V is TRBV6-1; D is unresolved. The CDR3 has 12 residues. Germline V lookup: CDR1 MNHNS, CDR2 SASEGT. The V end was cut by 2 bases, the J end by 9 bases, with 10 bases between. The CDR3 DNA reads as TGTGCCAGCAGTGAAAATAGGGAGAGCTACACCTTC. It specifies CASSENRESYTF.

This clonotype has at least ten counts. The rearrangement links TRBV6-1 to TRBJ2-7; the D gene is possibly TRBD2 (6 bases). The CDR3 is 15 amino acids. Trimming removed 5 bases from V and 2 bases from J, with 16 bases in between. Germline CDR1 and CDR2: MNHNS and SASEGT. CDR3: CASSLAGGSPYEQYF. The DNA for the CDR3 is TGTGCCAGCAGTCTAGCCGGGGGATCTCCCTACGAGCAGTACTTC.

This clonotype was observed at least ten times. The V gene is TRBV10-2, the J gene TRBJ2-5; D is perhaps TRBD2 (5 bases). The germline CDR1 and CDR2 sequences are WSHSY and SAAADI. The CDR3 is 14 amino acids. Deletions cut 4 bases from V and 2 bases from J, with 11 bases between. CDR3 bases: TGCGCCAGCAGTGCAGAAAGGGAGCAAGAGACCCAGTACTTC. It encodes CASSAEREQETQYF.

A single count supports this clonotype. The chain couples TRBV12-3 or TRBV12-4 to TRBJ1-2, with 11 bases lining up with TRBD1. CDR3 length equals 15 residues. The junction had 6 bases not matched to a gene; V was cut back by 6 bases and J by 3 bases. The CDR3 nucleotides are TGTGCCAGCAGCCCCGGGACAGGGGGTTACTATGGCTACACCTTC. This sequence encodes CASSPGTGGYYGYTF.